This TCR beta chain is drawn from a study of early T cells in non-severe SARS-CoV-2 infection (dated by TCRdb to the early 2020s). General notes on the study: Because TCR sequencing relied on bulk RNA taken from unsorted whole blood, pairing of alpha and beta chains was not possible.

Set within a cohort of healthcare workers in London, UK, this nested case-control study involved weekly PCR testing of nasopharyngeal swabs along with blood sampling. Healthcare workers were recruited during the week of the UK lockdown, between 23 and 31 March 2020, and followed weekly for up to roughly 15 weeks. Library preparation employed 5' RACE. Sequencing relied on a NextSeq 500. Unique molecular identifiers were attached to individual cDNA molecules in the TCR library protocol so that sequencing error and PCR bias could be corrected. Both TCR alpha and beta chains were sequenced, and tight co-correlation was observed between alpha and beta sequence abundances in each sample. As for how the authors treated the data: V gene, J gene and CDR3 annotation of TCR sequences was performed with Decombinator V4. TCRs were defined as expanded if a significant change between any two time points was detected under a Poisson model with p below 0.0001. TCR abundances were normalised to the total number of TCRs sequenced per sample and expressed as counts per million. TRAV1-2 paired with TRAJ12, TRAJ20 or TRAJ33 defined MAIT TCRs, while TRAV10 paired with TRAJ18 defined iNKT TCRs. VDJdb, accessed 1 November 2021, was searched for CMV, EBV and SARS-CoV-2 annotated TCRs, excluding TCRs annotated for multiple antigens. Clones were called with MiXCR by TCRdb after fastp trimmed the public reads at Q25, and only in-frame beta chains were retained. Rows with one shared CDR3 protein collapse into an entry with the most common genes and DNA. The authors' filters were not applied to this entry. Present in this sample are just under 45,000 distinct CDR3 sequences, roughly a tenth of which were seen just once. 9.7% of the sample lies in the top ten.

General conclusions and limits of the study: Matching against VDJdb was skewed toward anti-spike CD8 responses, likely underestimated virus-specific expansions, and missed private and CD4 specificities.

The table lists this clonotype with a few counts. The antigen this receptor binds is unknown. No qualities accompany the bases; no much larger clone lies one base away. V is trimmed back by 7 bases and J by 5 bases, and the junction contains 12 bases that no gene match accounts for. The CDR3 holds 15 amino acids from the cysteine to the phenylalanine. The CDR3 DNA has 45 bases and is translated from base 1. Based on the germline V gene, the CDR1 and CDR2 sequences are SNHLY and FYNNEI. The V and J segments used are TRBV2 and TRBJ2-5, with 8 bases aligning to TRBD2. The clonotype originates from an adult who was a healthcare worker with PCR-confirmed SARS-CoV-2 infection or an uninfected control (not recorded which). Material for sequencing was whole blood. This receptor has the CDR3 CASTYGLAGAETQYF. The nucleotides are TGTGCCAGCACCTACGGGCTAGCGGGTGCGGAGACCCAGTACTTC.